Presented here are 21 T cell receptor beta chains from one specimen sequenced in a study of control samples from healthy donors and cancer patients. Generated by immunoSEQ multiplex PCR, the TCRdb table keeps only in-frame clones and is missing some. This table holds over 200,000 clones, roughly 80% found once. The sequencing input was PBMCs. Receptor source: a woman aged 55 to 70 with lung cancer.

V usage is TRBV11-2 and J usage is TRBJ2-7; D call uncertain. Trimming stripped 1 base from V and 0 bases from J, with 7 bases between. The CDR3 runs to 14 residues. Germline CDR1 SGHAT, CDR2 FQNNGV. Here the CDR3 DNA reads TGTGCCAGCAGCTTAGGGGTCCCCTCCTACGAGCAGTACTTC. Its translation is CASSLGVPSYEQYF.

The gene calls are TRBV5-1 and TRBJ1-1; no reliable D call. Trimming stripped 3 bases from V and 3 bases from J, with 9 bases between. The CDR3 contains 13 residues. CDR1 is SGHRS and CDR2 is YFSETQ in the germline V gene. The CDR3 DNA reads as TGCGCCAGCAGCTCACACGGACACACTGAAGCTTTCTTT. This sequence encodes CASSSHGHTEAFF. Full variable domain (outside the CDR3, taken from reference TRBV5-1 and TRBJ1-1): KAGVTQTPRYLIKTRGQQVTLSCSPISGHRSVSWYQQTPGQGLQFLFEYFSETQRNKGNFPGRFSGRQFSNSRSEMNVSTLELGDSALYLCASSSHGHTEAFFGQGTRLTVV.

On this clone: Other DNA variants within this sample encode the same CDR3. Written as DNA, the CDR3 is TGTGCCAGCAGTTTGGGGAGCTCCTACGAGCAGTACTTC. It translates to CASSLGSSYEQYF. This rearrangement joins TRBV28 to TRBJ2-7, with D possibly matching TRBD2 (5 bases). The germline V and J ends were trimmed by 3 bases and 0 bases, with 6 bases remaining between them. This CDR3 spans 13 amino acids. Germline CDR1 reads MDHEN; CDR2 reads SYDVKM.

The V and J genes are TRBV28 and TRBJ2-5, with D possibly being TRBD2 (5 bases). With 2 bases removed from V and 3 bases from J, the gap between germline ends came to 7 bases. The CDR3 has 13 residues. Germline-derived CDR1 and CDR2 are MDHEN and SYDVKM. Written as DNA, the CDR3 is TGTGCCAGCAGTTTAGTCGGGAAAGAGACCCAGTACTTC. As protein: CASSLVGKETQYF.

V gene TRBV7-9 combines with J gene TRBJ1-4, with TRBD1 matching over 7 bases. The CDR3 is 15 amino acids. Unmatched junction bases numbered 5, after V lost 2 bases and J lost 5 bases. Per the germline V gene, CDR1 is SEHNR and CDR2 is FQNEAQ (reference sequence). This CDR3 is CASSLLPQGNEKLFF. The CDR3 nucleotides read TGTGCCAGCAGCTTACTCCCACAGGGGAATGAAAAACTGTTTTTT.

The rearrangement links TRBV28 to TRBJ2-7; D is undetermined. The V gene's germline CDR1 is MDHEN and CDR2 SYDVKM. The CDR3 consists of 12 residues. V gave up 2 bases and J gave up 4 bases, with 6 bases separating them. As DNA, the CDR3 is TGTGCCAGCAGTTTAAGCGAATACGAGCAGTACTTC. It specifies CASSLSEYEQYF.

This chain joins TRBV6-9 and TRBJ2-1; the match to TRBD1 covers 7 bases. Germline-derived CDR1 and CDR2 are MNHGY and SVAAGI. There are 15 residues in the CDR3. J was trimmed by 4 bases and V by 4 bases; bases with no gene match: 7. The CDR3 DNA is TGTGCCAGCAGTTCATCAGGGGGAAAATACAATGAGCAGTTCTTC. Protein: CASSSSGGKYNEQFF.

This clone has only a few counts. The V gene is TRBV6-1, the J gene TRBJ1-3; D ambiguous. The V and J ends lost 1 base and 0 bases respectively, with 13 bases between them. This CDR3 has 17 residues. Per germline, CDR1 MNHNS and CDR2 SASEGT. CDR3 sequence (DNA): TGTGCCAGCAGTGAAGAAGAGGGCCGCTACTCTGGAAACACCATATATTTT. Translating it yields CASSEEEGRYSGNTIYF.

The chain uses TRBV4-1 and TRBJ1-1, with 7 bases identical to TRBD1. The CDR3 runs 16 residues. Per germline, CDR1 MGHRA and CDR2 YSYEKL. Trimming took 1 base from V and 4 from J; bases not matched to a gene: 9. Written as DNA, the CDR3 is TGCGCCAGCAGCCAAGGACAGGGACGTTCGGCCACTGAAGCTTTCTTT. It translates to CASSQGQGRSATEAFF.

The V call is TRBV4-1, the J call TRBJ2-1; possibly TRBD1 for D (6 bases). CDR1 and CDR2 from the germline V gene are MGHRA and YSYEKL. V gave up 3 bases and J gave up 7 bases, with 13 bases separating them. The CDR3 has 14 amino acids. The CDR3: CASSQELQGNEQFF. CDR3 in DNA: TGCGCCAGCAGCCAGGAACTACAGGGAAATGAGCAGTTCTTC.

The gene calls are TRBV3-1 (or the pseudogene TRBV3-2) and TRBJ1-3; possibly TRBD1 for D (5 bases). The CDR3 has 17 residues. Between the trimmed V and J ends, which lost 0 bases and 3 bases, there was a span of 15 bases. Germline CDR1 and CDR2: LGHDT and YNNKEL (reference sequence). DNA for the CDR3: TGTGCCAGCAGCCAAGATCCCCAGGGCTCCTTTGGAAACACCATATATTTT. Its translation is CASSQDPQGSFGNTIYF.

The V gene is TRBV28, the J gene TRBJ2-1; 13 positions agree with TRBD2. The V gene's germline CDR1 is MDHEN and CDR2 SYDVKM. V gave up 0 bases and J gave up 8 bases; unmatched junction bases: 4. This CDR3 is built from 16 residues. As DNA, the CDR3 is TGTGCCAGCAGTTTATGGAGACTAGCGGGAGGTCATGAGCAGTTCTTC. Its translation: CASSLWRLAGGHEQFF.

This sequence joins TRBV5-1 and TRBJ2-7; D is ambiguous. Germline V gives CDR1 SGHRS, CDR2 YFSETQ. Trimming cost V 5 bases and J 0 bases, with 15 bases left between them. The CDR3 runs 15 residues. The CDR3 coding sequence is TGCGCCAGCAGTGACGACACAAGGAGCTCCTACGAGCAGTACTTC. It translates to CASSDDTRSSYEQYF.

The chain recombines TRBV11-2 with TRBJ2-1; D call uncertain. Germline values: CDR1 SGHAT, CDR2 FQNNGV. CDR3 size: 13 residues. The ends were cut back, 2 bases at V and 5 bases at J, with 7 bases in the middle. CDR3 in amino acids: CASSLTIHNEQFF. The CDR3 DNA follows: TGTGCCAGCAGCTTAACTATACACAATGAGCAGTTCTTC.

This clone was picked up a small number of times. The rearrangement links TRBV7-2 to TRBJ2-5; perhaps TRBD2 as D (6 bases). V lost 5 bases, J lost 3 bases, and 13 bases lay in between. This CDR3 has 14 residues. Germline V lookup: CDR1 SGHTA, CDR2 FQGNSA. CDR3 loop: CASSTLTREETQYF. The CDR3 DNA follows: TGTGCCAGCAGCACGCTGACTAGGGAAGAGACCCAGTACTTC. Full variable domain (outside the CDR3, taken from reference TRBV7-2 and TRBJ2-5): GAGVSQSPSNKVTEKGKDVELRCDPISGHTALYWYRQSLGQGLEFLIYFQGNSAPDKSGLPSDRFSAERTGGSVSTLTIQRTQQEDSAVYLCASSTLTREETQYFGPGTRLLVL.

The chain recombines TRBV12-3 or TRBV12-4 with TRBJ2-2, with D uncertain. V lost 3 bases and J lost 6, with 8 bases in between. The CDR3 is 13 amino acids. The CDR3 sequence is CASSFGFAGELFF. CDR3 nucleotides: TGTGCCAGCAGTTTCGGTTTCGCCGGGGAGCTGTTTTTT.

The rearrangement links TRBV2 to TRBJ2-2; 14 bases match TRBD2. The germline CDR1 and CDR2 sequences are SNHLY and FYNNEI. With V trimmed by 4 bases and J by 7 bases, 2 bases remained unmatched. The CDR3 runs 15 residues. CDR3 DNA: TGTGCCAGCAGTGCGGGACTAGCGGGAGTCGGGGAGCTGTTTTTT. Amino acids: CASSAGLAGVGELFF.

The rearrangement joins TRBV5-1 to TRBJ2-7; 9 nucleotides line up with TRBD2. The CDR3 is made up of 15 amino acids. With V trimmed by 4 bases and J by 5 bases, 10 bases remained unmatched. Germline V gene data show CDR1 as SGHRS and CDR2 as YFSETQ. The CDR3, as DNA: TGCGCCAGCAGCCTAGAGGCGCTAGCGGGACACGAGCAGTACTTC. Translating gives CASSLEALAGHEQYF. The complete variable domain, with remaining parts taken from reference TRBV5-1 and TRBJ2-7, reads KAGVTQTPRYLIKTRGQQVTLSCSPISGHRSVSWYQQTPGQGLQFLFEYFSETQRNKGNFPGRFSGRQFSNSRSEMNVSTLELGDSALYLCASSLEALAGHEQYFGPGTRLTVT.

J is TRBJ2-3 and V is TRBV27; D is unclear. In germline, CDR1 is MNHEY, CDR2 SMNVEV (reference sequence). CDR3 length: 15 amino acids. The germline V and J ends were trimmed by 3 bases and 0 bases, with 10 bases remaining between them. CDR3 sequence (DNA): TGTGCCAGCAGTTTCTCTCAGACTAGCACAGATACGCAGTATTTT. As protein: CASSFSQTSTDTQYF.

V gene TRBV5-6 combines with J gene TRBJ2-7; D gene unclear. Germline V lookup: CDR1 SGHDT, CDR2 YYEEEE. V dropped 3 bases and J dropped 3 bases, with 4 bases sitting between them. This CDR3 region has 11 residues. The CDR3 sequence is CASSSDYEQYF. The CDR3 nucleotides read TGTGCCAGCAGCTCGGACTACGAGCAGTACTTC.

This clone has more than one count but fewer than ten. The CDR3 nucleotides read TGCAGTGCTCCCCAACTGAATACGCAGTATTTT. Its protein is CSAPQLNTQYF. V and J are TRBV20-1 and TRBJ2-3; D call uncertain. The CDR3 is 11 residues long. Germline-derived CDR1 and CDR2 are DFQATT and SNEGSKA (reference sequence). Trimming left V 5 bases short and J 7 bases short, with 10 bases between.